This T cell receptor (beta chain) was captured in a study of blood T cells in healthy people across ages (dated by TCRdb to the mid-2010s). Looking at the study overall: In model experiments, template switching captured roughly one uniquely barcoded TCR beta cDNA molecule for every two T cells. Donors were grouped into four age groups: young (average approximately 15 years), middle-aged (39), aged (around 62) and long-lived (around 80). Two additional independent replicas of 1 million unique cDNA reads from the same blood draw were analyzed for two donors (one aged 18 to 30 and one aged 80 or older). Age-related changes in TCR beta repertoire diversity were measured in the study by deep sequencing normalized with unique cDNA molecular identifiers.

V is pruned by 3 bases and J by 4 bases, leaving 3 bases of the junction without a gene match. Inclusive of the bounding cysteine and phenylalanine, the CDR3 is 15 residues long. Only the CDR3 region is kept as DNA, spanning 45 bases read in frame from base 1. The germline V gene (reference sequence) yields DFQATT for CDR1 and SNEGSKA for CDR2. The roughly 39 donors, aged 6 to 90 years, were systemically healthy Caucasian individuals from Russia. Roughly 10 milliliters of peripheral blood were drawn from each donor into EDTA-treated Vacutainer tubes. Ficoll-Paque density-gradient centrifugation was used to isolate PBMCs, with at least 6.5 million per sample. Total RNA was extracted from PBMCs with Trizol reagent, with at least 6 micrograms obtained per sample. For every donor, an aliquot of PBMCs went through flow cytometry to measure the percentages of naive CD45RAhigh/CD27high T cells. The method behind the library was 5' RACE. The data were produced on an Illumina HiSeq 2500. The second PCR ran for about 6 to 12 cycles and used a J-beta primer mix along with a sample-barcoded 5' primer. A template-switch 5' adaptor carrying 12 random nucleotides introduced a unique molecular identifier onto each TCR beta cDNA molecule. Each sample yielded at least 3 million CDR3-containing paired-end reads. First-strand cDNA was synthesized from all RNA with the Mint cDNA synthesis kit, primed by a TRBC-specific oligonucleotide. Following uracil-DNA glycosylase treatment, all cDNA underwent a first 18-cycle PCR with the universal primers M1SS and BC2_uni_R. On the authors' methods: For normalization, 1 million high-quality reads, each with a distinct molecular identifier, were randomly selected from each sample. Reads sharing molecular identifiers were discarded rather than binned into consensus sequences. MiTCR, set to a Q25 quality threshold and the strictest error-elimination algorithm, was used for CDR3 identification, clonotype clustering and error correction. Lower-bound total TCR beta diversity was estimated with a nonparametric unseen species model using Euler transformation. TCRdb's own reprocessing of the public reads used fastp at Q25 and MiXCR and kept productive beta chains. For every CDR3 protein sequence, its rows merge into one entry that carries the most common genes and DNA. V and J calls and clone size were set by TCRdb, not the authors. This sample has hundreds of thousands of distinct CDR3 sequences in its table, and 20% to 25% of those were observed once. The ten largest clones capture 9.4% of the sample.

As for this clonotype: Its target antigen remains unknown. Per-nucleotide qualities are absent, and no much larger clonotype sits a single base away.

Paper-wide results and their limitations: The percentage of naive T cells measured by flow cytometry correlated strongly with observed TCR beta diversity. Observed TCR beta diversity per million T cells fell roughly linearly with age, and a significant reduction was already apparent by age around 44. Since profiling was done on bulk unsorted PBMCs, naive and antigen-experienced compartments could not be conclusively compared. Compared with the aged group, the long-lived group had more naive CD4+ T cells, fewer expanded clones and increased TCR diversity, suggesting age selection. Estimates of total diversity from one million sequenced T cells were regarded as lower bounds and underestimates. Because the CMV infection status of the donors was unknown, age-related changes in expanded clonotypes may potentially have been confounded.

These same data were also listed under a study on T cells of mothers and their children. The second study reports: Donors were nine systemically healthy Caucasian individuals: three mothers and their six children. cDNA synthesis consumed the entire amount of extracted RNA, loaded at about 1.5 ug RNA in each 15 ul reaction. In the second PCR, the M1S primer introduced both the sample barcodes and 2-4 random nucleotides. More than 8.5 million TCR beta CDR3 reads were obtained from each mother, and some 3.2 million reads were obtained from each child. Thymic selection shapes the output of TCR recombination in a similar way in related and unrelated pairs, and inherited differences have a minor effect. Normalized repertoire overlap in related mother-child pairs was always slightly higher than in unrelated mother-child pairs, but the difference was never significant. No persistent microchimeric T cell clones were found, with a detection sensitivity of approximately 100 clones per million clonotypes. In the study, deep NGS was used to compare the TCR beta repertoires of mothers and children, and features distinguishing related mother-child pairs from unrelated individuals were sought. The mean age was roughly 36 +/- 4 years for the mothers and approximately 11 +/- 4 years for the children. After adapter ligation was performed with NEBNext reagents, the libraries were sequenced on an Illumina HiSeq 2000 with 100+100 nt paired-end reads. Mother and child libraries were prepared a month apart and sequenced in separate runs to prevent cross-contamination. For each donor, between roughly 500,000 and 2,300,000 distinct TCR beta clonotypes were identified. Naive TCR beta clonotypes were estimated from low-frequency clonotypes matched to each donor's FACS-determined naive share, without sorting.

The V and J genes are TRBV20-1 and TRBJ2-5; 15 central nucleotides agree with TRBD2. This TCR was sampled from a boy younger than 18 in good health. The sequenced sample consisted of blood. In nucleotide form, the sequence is TGCAGTGCTAGGGAGGGACTAGCGGGAGGAGAGACCCAGTACTTC. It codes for CSAREGLAGGETQYF.